This T cell receptor (beta chain) was sequenced during a study of T cell responses to AZD1222 COVID-19 vaccine. Libraries were prepared by immunoSEQ multiplex PCR; TCRdb keeps only in-frame clonotypes and omits some of them. The repertoire holds just under 100,000 clones, with more than 70% as singletons. Per the germline V gene, CDR1 is PRHDT and CDR2 is FYEKMQ (reference sequence). The CDR3 covers 15 residues. V was pared by 5 bases and J by 1 base, with 13 bases between. V gene TRBV13 combines with J gene TRBJ2-3, with a possible D match to TRBD1 (6 bases). This receptor was taken from an adult in good health. Sequencing used peripheral blood, obtained on day 0 of AZD1222 vaccination. CDR3 in amino acids: CASSPVQGRTDTQYF. The CDR3 DNA sequence: TGTGCCAGCAGCCCCGTACAGGGACGCACAGATACGCAGTATTTT. Supplemented by reference TRBV13 and TRBJ2-3, the full variable domain reads AAGVIQSPRHLIKEKRETATLKCYPIPRHDTVYWYQQGPGQDPQFLISFYEKMQSDKGSIPDRFSAQQFSDYHSELNMSSLELGDSALYFCASSPVQGRTDTQYFGPGTRLTVL.